Presented here are 20 T cell receptor beta chains from one specimen sequenced in a study of cytomegalovirus exposure and HLA in healthy donors. A multiplex PCR was run with 60 Vbeta primers and 13 Jbeta primers. Produced via immunoSEQ multiplex PCR; TCRdb's table is partial and in-frame only. The data show under 200,000 clones, about 75% seen once. The sequencing sample was made of PBMCs. These receptors originate from a woman in her forties or fifties in good health and CMV-seropositive.

The V gene is TRBV7-2, the J gene TRBJ1-4, with D perhaps matching TRBD1 (5 bases). CDR1 SGHTA and CDR2 FQGNSA come from the germline V gene. Trimming shortened V by 2 bases and J by 1 base, and 5 bases separated the two germline ends. The CDR3 runs to 14 residues. CDR3 coding DNA: TGTGCCAGCAGCTTACAGGGAACTAATGAAAAACTGTTTTTT. It codes for CASSLQGTNEKLFF.

This clone was observed once. V and J are TRBV2 and TRBJ2-7, with D hard to call. The germline V and J ends were trimmed by 1 base and 3 bases, with 10 bases remaining between them. Germline V gives CDR1 SNHLY, CDR2 FYNNEI. This CDR3 spans 14 amino acids. The CDR3 sequence is CASSEVEIYYEQYF. The CDR3 DNA is TGTGCCAGCAGTGAAGTCGAGATTTACTACGAGCAGTACTTC.

This clone was detected ten times or more. This chain uses TRBV4-1 with TRBJ2-7; D possibly corresponds to TRBD1 (5 bases). Trimming removed 1 base at V and 2 bases at J, with 12 bases between. Germline lookup yields CDR1 MGHRA and CDR2 YSYEKL. The CDR3 has 15 amino acids. The CDR3 coding sequence is TGCGCCAGCAGCCAAGCCTCGGACAAACCCTACGAGCAGTACTTC. Translation gives CASSQASDKPYEQYF.

A remark on this clone: Other DNA sequences of this sample code for an identical CDR3. The rearrangement joins TRBV5-1 to TRBJ1-5, with 9 bases lining up with TRBD1. Unmatched junction bases numbered 2, after V lost 4 bases and J lost 0 bases. The CDR3 length is 15 residues. The germline gives CDR1 SGHRS, CDR2 YFSETQ. This chain's CDR3 is CASSRTGDSNQPQHF. The CDR3 DNA sequence: TGCGCCAGCAGCCGGACAGGGGATAGCAATCAGCCCCAGCATTTT. Full variable domain (rest looked up from reference TRBV5-1 and TRBJ1-5): KAGVTQTPRYLIKTRGQQVTLSCSPISGHRSVSWYQQTPGQGLQFLFEYFSETQRNKGNFPGRFSGRQFSNSRSEMNVSTLELGDSALYLCASSRTGDSNQPQHFGDGTRLSIL.

This chain joins TRBV5-1 and TRBJ1-1; TRBD1 aligns across 10 bases. J gave up 5 bases and V 4 bases, and 5 bases lay outside the gene matches. This CDR3 comprises 14 residues. From germline, CDR1 is SGHRS and CDR2 YFSETQ. The CDR3 sequence is CASSVRDRGTEAFF. The DNA for the CDR3 is TGCGCCAGCAGCGTCCGGGACAGGGGAACTGAAGCTTTCTTT.

V and J are TRBV9 and TRBJ1-6; 10 bases align to TRBD1. CDR1 SGDLS and CDR2 YYNGEE come from the germline V gene. This CDR3 is built from 15 residues. J was trimmed by 10 bases and V by 0 bases; bases with no gene match: 4. For the CDR3, the DNA is TGTGCCAGCAGCGTAGAGGGGACAGGGGTATCACCCCTCCACTTT. This encodes CASSVEGTGVSPLHF.

V usage is TRBV29-1 and J usage is TRBJ2-3; TRBD1 matches at 11 bases. Germline trimming cut 4 bases from V and 3 bases from J; bases unmatched to any gene: 3. The CDR3 is made up of 14 amino acids. Germline V gives CDR1 SQVTM, CDR2 ANQGSEA. In DNA, the CDR3 is TGCAGCGTTGCGGACAGGGGGCGAACAGATACGCAGTATTTT. Its translation is CSVADRGRTDTQYF.

The chain is built from TRBV5-1 and TRBJ1-1; TRBD1 matches 7 bases. J gave up 0 bases and V 5 bases, and 7 bases lay outside the gene matches. Looked up from germline, CDR1 is SGHRS and CDR2 is YFSETQ. This CDR3 spans 15 amino acids. The CDR3 DNA sequence: TGCGCCAGCAGTTCTAGACAGGGCTTGAACACTGAAGCTTTCTTT. Amino acids: CASSSRQGLNTEAFF. Drawing the rest from reference TRBV5-1 and TRBJ1-1, the complete variable domain is KAGVTQTPRYLIKTRGQQVTLSCSPISGHRSVSWYQQTPGQGLQFLFEYFSETQRNKGNFPGRFSGRQFSNSRSEMNVSTLELGDSALYLCASSSRQGLNTEAFFGQGTRLTVV.

This chain uses TRBV5-1 with TRBJ2-5; TRBD2 matches at 10 bases. The trim removed 2 bases at V and 3 bases at J, leaving 7 bases unmatched. Germline V gene lookup returns CDR1 SGHRS and CDR2 YFSETQ. The CDR3 loop spans 16 amino acids. The DNA for the CDR3 is TGCGCCAGCAGCTTAAGTCTAGCGGGGGCTGAAGAGACCCAGTACTTC. This sequence encodes CASSLSLAGAEETQYF.

The V and J genes are TRBV5-6 and TRBJ2-3; 8 bases fit TRBD2. CDR1 and CDR2 from the germline V gene are SGHDT and YYEEEE. CDR3 length: 17 amino acids. J gave up 2 bases and V 4 bases, and 12 bases lay outside the gene matches. Written as DNA, the CDR3 is TGTGCCAGCAGCGGAATGGCAGCGGGGGAGTTCACAGATACGCAGTATTTT. This gives the protein CASSGMAAGEFTDTQYF.

The chain is built from TRBV18 and TRBJ1-1; D possibly corresponds to TRBD1 (5 bases). Germline CDR1 KGHSH, CDR2 LQKENI. The length of the CDR3 is 14 residues. The V end was cut by 2 bases, the J end by 5 bases, with 12 bases between. CDR3 protein: CASSPWGGRTEAFF. CDR3 bases: TGTGCCAGCTCACCATGGGGGGGTAGGACTGAAGCTTTCTTT.

The gene calls are TRBV29-1 and TRBJ2-1; D is perhaps TRBD2 (6 bases). The germline CDR1 and CDR2 sequences are SQVTM and ANQGSEA. V was trimmed by 7 bases and J by 7 bases, leaving 14 bases between them. The CDR3 spans 12 residues. CDR3 sequence: CSGFRLVNEQFF. The CDR3 DNA sequence: TGCAGCGGTTTTAGACTAGTGAATGAGCAGTTCTTC.

This clone showed up just a few times. The J gene is TRBJ1-1, the V gene TRBV15, with no clear D. Germline V gene data show CDR1 as LNHNV and CDR2 as YYDKDF (reference sequence). V gave up 0 bases and J gave up 3 bases, with 20 bases separating them. The CDR3 is made up of 18 amino acids. CDR3 region: CATSRDSLFGRGDTEAFF. DNA of the CDR3: TGTGCCACCAGCAGAGATTCCCTTTTTGGCCGGGGTGACACTGAAGCTTTCTTT.

The chain uses TRBV5-8 and TRBJ1-5; D is unresolved. Trimming took 2 bases from V and 4 from J, leaving 13 bases between them. Germline CDR1 SGHTS, CDR2 YDEGEE. The CDR3 has 15 amino acids. The CDR3 sequence: CASSLAGVRNQPQHF. CDR3 nucleotide sequence: TGTGCCAGCAGCTTAGCCGGTGTTCGGAATCAGCCCCAGCATTTT.

The rearrangement uses TRBV6-1 and TRBJ1-5; 7 bases match TRBD1. CDR1 and CDR2 (germline): MNHNS, SASEGT. With V trimmed by 4 bases and J by 4 bases, 7 bases remained unmatched. This CDR3 spans 15 amino acids. The CDR3 bases are TGTGCCAGCAGTGCCAGGGGGAAGTCGAATCAGCCCCAGCATTTT. This gives the protein CASSARGKSNQPQHF.

V gene TRBV5-1 combines with J gene TRBJ1-1; 10 nucleotides match TRBD1. This CDR3 comprises 16 residues. V lost 4 bases and J lost 4; bases outside the gene matches: 10. CDR1 is SGHRS, CDR2 YFSETQ, per germline. The CDR3 nucleotides read TGCGCCAGCAGCCGTGGGACAGGGGCGTCCCCCACTGAAGCTTTCTTT. This gives the protein CASSRGTGASPTEAFF. Variable domain in full (rest from reference TRBV5-1 and TRBJ1-1): KAGVTQTPRYLIKTRGQQVTLSCSPISGHRSVSWYQQTPGQGLQFLFEYFSETQRNKGNFPGRFSGRQFSNSRSEMNVSTLELGDSALYLCASSRGTGASPTEAFFGQGTRLTVV.

CDR3 loop: CASRGTGSNSPLHF. The CDR3 DNA is TGTGCCAGCAGGGGGACAGGGAGTAATTCACCCCTCCACTTT. This chain connects TRBV2 to TRBJ1-6, with 9 positions matching TRBD1. Losses at the gene ends were 6 bases for V and 6 bases for J; bases not matched to a gene: 3. This CDR3 spans 14 amino acids. Germline lookup yields CDR1 SNHLY and CDR2 FYNNEI.

The rearrangement links TRBV7-9 to TRBJ2-5, with 9 bases matching TRBD1. The J call may be incorrect, as the DNA end agrees better with TRBJ2-7. This CDR3 is built from 14 residues. In germline, CDR1 is SEHNR, CDR2 FQNEAQ (reference sequence). The CDR3 reads CASSLTGGSYEQYF. CDR3 coding DNA: TGTGCCAGCAGCTTGACAGGGGGGTCCTACGAGCAGTACTTC.

V and J are TRBV7-9 and TRBJ2-5; 9 bases line up with TRBD1. Germline CDR1 and CDR2: SEHNR and FQNEAQ (reference sequence). The CDR3 is 15 amino acids. Losses at the gene ends were 2 bases for V and 5 bases for J; bases not matched to a gene: 6. DNA for the CDR3: TGTGCCAGCAGCTTATTACAGGGGGCAGGGGAGACCCAGTACTTC. Translated: CASSLLQGAGETQYF.

This chain's CDR3 is CASSLGGLPTDTQYF. CDR3 DNA: TGTGCCAGCAGCTTGGGGGGACTACCCACAGATACGCAGTATTTT. The V call is TRBV7-2, the J call TRBJ2-3, with TRBD2 matching 7 bases. The germline V gene has CDR1 SGHTA and CDR2 FQGNSA. V was clipped by 3 bases and J by 2 bases; unmatched bases: 5. The CDR3 has 15 amino acids.